This paragraph covers one T cell receptor beta chain sequence. What this receptor recognizes is not known. No per-base quality is available; no much larger clone lies one base away. The data stem from a study of blood T cell repertoires in COVID-19 (dated by TCRdb to about 2020). About the investigation overall: Collaborator samples came from the United States, Italy and Spain and covered acute and convalescent phases of COVID-19. Deeply sampled blood TCRbeta repertoires from subjects exposed to, actively infected with, or recovered from COVID-19 were included in the dataset. The repertoires were released in a freely available public database intended as a resource for research on the immune response to SARS-CoV-2. Samples were obtained from the ongoing ImmuneRACE study (first 160 participants) and from over 1,000 subjects provided by 6 global collaborators. Where available, HLA class I and class II types were taken from metadata supplied by the sample provider and were not determined by assay-based typing. The prospective study material was composed of cDNA or gDNA derived from T cells, B-cell-depleted T cells, or PBMCs. Nearly every sample came with metadata listing a de-identified subject ID, COVID-19 status, age in years and sex.

The study at large found these results: Clinical and demographic metadata were provided uncurated, with the amount varying by source and participant.

The V end loses 4 bases and the J end loses 2 bases, and a stretch of 15 bases separates them. The germline V gene encodes CDR1 MNHEY and CDR2 SVGAGI. From its cysteine to its phenylalanine, the CDR3 spans 15 amino acids. The sequence is cut down to CDR3 DNA, 45 bases in frame from base 1. Participants in the prospective study were enrolled through a virtual design, were aged about 18 to 89 years, and lived in 24 United States geographic areas. In the prospective study, cohorts were assigned on the basis of participant-reported clinical history obtained from a screening survey and a study questionnaire. Exposed participants had been in contact with someone with a PCR-confirmed or clinician-diagnosed COVID-19 case within 2 weeks of study entry. In the prospective study, mobile phlebotomists collected whole blood, serum and a nasopharyngeal or oropharyngeal swab from each participant. Participants in the prospective study had the option to provide additional blood draws and questionnaires over a roughly 2-month period. Blood samples from the prospective study were shipped frozen or at room temperature prior to DNA extraction.

TCRbeta CDR3 regions were amplified from genomic DNA using the immunoSEQ Assay, a bias-controlled multiplex PCR. From the authors' description of their analysis: Nucleated cell counts per sample were estimated from amplification of reference gene primers within the assay. To quantify the absolute abundance of each unique TCRbeta CDR3 rearrangement, sequence reads were collapsed and filtered. Productive Simpson clonality was computed per sample as the square root of Simpson's diversity index over productive rearrangements. TCRdb's version of the immuneACCESS table is confined to in-frame rearrangements and falls short of the full clone set. An unresolved V gene accounts for under half of the shortfall where checked; the remainder is of unknown origin. V and J calls and clone size are copied from that table; D and trimming were computed from the DNA. The table for this sample lists fewer than 400,000 clones; 90% of them were counted only once. Almost 4% of the sample lies in the top ten.

The TCR comes from a woman in her 30s who had been exposed to COVID-19. This chain is built from TRBV6-5 and TRBJ2-7, with TRBD2 perhaps the D gene, on 6 matching bases. Sequenced: PBMCs or T cells enriched from blood (not recorded which). The DNA sequence follows: TGTGCCAGCAGTTCCCGGGACTGGGGTCCCTACGAGCAGTACTTC. Translated, it reads CASSSRDWGPYEQYF.